This record looks at one T cell receptor (beta chain) sequence and its context. The antigen is undetermined. The CDR3 consists of 15 residues. After removal of 4 bases from V and 4 bases from J, the junction contained 9 bases not matched to a gene. Germline CDR1 reads SGHRS; CDR2 reads YFSETQ. The data derive from a study of shared clonotypes between healthy human individuals. Study conclusions and caveats: Clonotype sharing among donors was expected to depend on sequencing depth.

Assay execution proceeded at the deep level. Sequencing was performed with immunoSEQ multiplex PCR; in TCRdb, only in-frame clones are kept and a portion is missing. The table includes about 1,500,000 clones, roughly 96% detected once. The TCR comes from a man under 40 in good health. The sample was naive CD4+ T cells sorted from blood. The subset: CD45RA+ positively selected. The chain carries TRBV5-1 and TRBJ1-1; 8 nucleotides agree with TRBD1. The CDR3 DNA follows: TGCGCCAGCAGCCGAACCCCTACAGGGGGCACTGAAGCTTTCTTT. Translated: CASSRTPTGGTEAFF.